This TCR beta chain appears in the sequencing data of a study of blood T cell repertoires in COVID-19 (dated by TCRdb to 2020 to 2021). Study-wide context: The collaborator samples originated in the United States, Italy and Spain and spanned the acute and convalescent phases of COVID-19. The sample metadata nearly always contained a de-identified subject ID, COVID-19 status, age in years and sex. Samples were obtained from the ongoing ImmuneRACE study (first 160 participants) and from over 1,000 subjects provided by 6 global collaborators. Where HLA class I and class II types were available, the types were taken from metadata supplied by the sample provider, not from assay-based typing. The material from the prospective study consisted of cDNA or gDNA derived from T cells, B-cell-depleted T cells, or PBMCs. Subjects who had been exposed to COVID-19, were actively infected with it, or had recovered from it provided the deeply sampled blood TCRbeta repertoires that made up the dataset. A freely available public database, intended as a resource for researchers studying the immune response to SARS-CoV-2, is where the repertoires were released. General conclusions and limits of the study: How much clinical and demographic metadata was included differed by source and by participant, and the metadata was provided uncurated.

With respect to this clone: The clone's antigen remains unknown. Base qualities were left out, and no much larger clone turns up one base away.

The CDR3, from cysteine to phenylalanine, totals 15 residues. The kept DNA is CDR3 alone, 45 bases in frame from the first base. The germline ends are 15 bases apart after V is trimmed by 4 bases and J by 2 bases. From a lookup of the germline V gene, CDR1 and CDR2 are SGHRS and YFSETQ. Each collaborating institution followed its own protocols to collect whole blood in K2EDTA tubes. For TCRbeta analysis, collaborators shipped samples as frozen whole blood, isolated PBMCs, or DNA extracted from either of those sample types. TCRbeta CDR3 regions were amplified from genomic DNA by means of the immunoSEQ Assay, a bias-controlled multiplex PCR. In the paper's pipeline: Within the assay, amplification of reference gene primers was used to estimate how many nucleated cells each sample contained. To quantify the absolute abundance of each unique TCRbeta CDR3 rearrangement, sequence reads were collapsed and filtered. Productive Simpson clonality was computed per sample as the square root of Simpson's diversity index over productive rearrangements. TCRdb re-hosts the immuneACCESS table, in-frame sequences only. Its copies lack some clones; in the studies checked, an unresolved V gene accounts for under half of them, and the cause for the rest is not known. That table is the source of V, J and clone size, and D and trimming were worked out from the DNA. The sample includes around 110,000 clones, with over 75% observed a single time. The top ten hold 1.8% of the sample.

Sample: peripheral blood. This chain joins TRBV5-1 to TRBJ2-5, and TRBD2 may be the D gene, going by 5 matching bases. This clonotype originated in a human donor with active COVID-19. The donor label of this sample is uncertain. This receptor carries the CDR3 CASSRTGVGQETQYF. The nucleotide sequence is TGCGCCAGCAGCCGAACCGGGGTGGGGCAAGAGACCCAGTACTTC.